The 27 T cell receptor beta chains below all came from one sample that was sequenced in a study of human T cells and chemical hapten exposure. TCRdb reprocessed the RACE reads with MiXCR, giving one entry per CDR3 protein. This sample has 60,000 to 90,000 distinct CDR3 sequences; around 9.4% occur once, and the top ten carry about 1.7%. Time point: healthy volunteer bleed at 6 weeks. From whole blood left unfractionated, total RNA was extracted. Sequenced sample: whole blood. These receptors originate from a female donor in good health. Some clones in this sample may be carry-over from other donors' samples.

In its sample, this clonotype was seen a few times. A read error may explain this, as a much larger clone is one base away. J is TRBJ1-2 and V is TRBV5-1; a weak D match, TRBD1 (6 bases). The germline V gene has CDR1 SGHRS and CDR2 YFSETQ. V was cut by 3 bases and J by 6 bases, with 15 bases left in between. The CDR3 is made up of 14 amino acids. The CDR3 nucleotides read TGCGCCAGCAGCTATACGACAGGAAACGATGGCTACACCTTC. This translates into CASSYTTGNDGYTF.

The sample holds a few counts of this clonotype. The rearrangement uses TRBV6-5 and TRBJ1-5; the D is unclear. Per germline, CDR1 MNHEY and CDR2 SVGAGI. V was clipped by 1 base and J by 4 bases, with 8 bases between them. This CDR3 spans 14 amino acids. The CDR3 region has the DNA TGTGCCAGCAGTTACTGCGAGGGAAATCAGCCCCAGCATTTT. It yields the protein CASSYCEGNQPQHF.

This clonotype was detected many times. This chain links TRBV20-1 with TRBJ2-7; D not resolved. CDR1 DFQATT and CDR2 SNEGSKA come from the germline V gene (reference sequence). Trimming left V 1 base short and J 6 bases short, with 7 bases between. This CDR3 has 11 residues. The CDR3 DNA follows: TGCAGTGCTAGAGCCGAAGGCGAGCAGTACTTC. Its protein product is CSARAEGEQYF.

Notes on this clonotype: This could be a read error, since a much larger clone is one nucleotide away. The J gene is TRBJ1-4, the V gene TRBV3-1, with a possible D match to TRBD1 (6 bases). The CDR3 spans 17 residues. The germline gives CDR1 LGHDT, CDR2 YNNKEL (reference sequence). V was pared by 3 bases and J by 4 bases, with 18 bases between. This CDR3 reads CASSHPGGGPSNEKLFF. In nucleotides, the CDR3 is TGTGCCAGCAGCCACCCCGGGGGGGGGCCGAGTAATGAAAAACTGTTTTTT.

The CDR3 DNA follows: TGTGCCAGCAGCCCCCCGTGGGCCCGGATACAAAAACTGTTTTTT. This encodes CASSPPWARIQKLFF. J is TRBJ1-4 and V is TRBV7-8; D not resolved. The CDR3 runs to 15 residues. Germline V gives CDR1 SGHVS, CDR2 FQNEAQ. Trimming removed 5 bases at V and 9 bases at J, with 19 bases between.

This clonotype was found many times. The chain couples TRBV7-3 to TRBJ1-1; no clear D gene. The length of the CDR3 is 14 residues. CDR1 is SGHTA and CDR2 is FQGTGA in the germline V gene. The V end lost 0 bases, the J end lost 2 bases, and 7 bases lay between the germline ends. The CDR3 bases are TGTGCCAGCAGCTTAACGGGTCGCAACACTGAAGCTTTCTTT. Protein: CASSLTGRNTEAFF.

There are a few counts of this clonotype. V gene TRBV12-3 or TRBV12-4 combines with J gene TRBJ2-3; D perhaps matches TRBD2 (6 bases). The germline V and J ends were trimmed by 8 bases and 6 bases, with 18 bases remaining between them. The CDR3 has 14 residues. The CDR3 here is CASGSGTPTDTQYF. The CDR3 DNA follows: TGTGCCAGCGGCTCCGGGACTCCTACTGATACGCAGTATTTT.

This clonotype was counted many times. The CDR3 spells CASSPDRDSPLHF. Here the CDR3 DNA reads TGTGCCAGCAGCCCGGACAGGGATTCACCCCTCCACTTT. This chain links TRBV7-2 with TRBJ1-6, with 8 bases identical to TRBD1. Per the germline V gene, CDR1 is SGHTA and CDR2 is FQGNSA. Germline trimming cut 5 bases from V and 8 bases from J; bases unmatched to any gene: 2. The CDR3 is 13 amino acids. The full variable domain, in which reference TRBV7-2 and TRBJ1-6 provide the parts outside the CDR3, is GAGVSQSPSNKVTEKGKDVELRCDPISGHTALYWYRQSLGQGLEFLIYFQGNSAPDKSGLPSDRFSAERTGGSVSTLTIQRTQQEDSAVYLCASSPDRDSPLHFGNGTRLTVT.

The rearrangement uses TRBV29-1 and TRBJ2-7, with TRBD2 as a possible D gene (5 bases). The CDR3 is 15 amino acids. Trimming took off 0 bases at V and 2 bases at J, with 14 bases between the two ends. Germline CDR1 SQVTM, CDR2 ANQGSEA. The CDR3 DNA is TGCAGCGTTGAAGATCAGGAGGCGGATCCCTACGAGCAGTACTTC. Protein sequence: CSVEDQEADPYEQYF.

This clonotype came up many times. The chain carries TRBV29-1 and TRBJ1-5; a weak D match, TRBD1 (6 bases). This CDR3 is 13 amino acids long. With 8 bases removed from V and 6 bases from J, the gap between germline ends came to 17 bases. CDR1 SQVTM and CDR2 ANQGSEA come from the germline V gene. The CDR3 DNA sequence: TGCAGCATTGGAGACAGGAGCGGTCAGCCCCAGCATTTT. This translates into CSIGDRSGQPQHF.

This clonotype was seen only a few times. The V gene is TRBV12-3 or TRBV12-4, the J gene TRBJ1-2; D is ambiguous. The CDR3 extends over 13 amino acids. V lost 5 bases and J lost 0, with 7 bases in between. The CDR3 protein is CASSPQSNYGYTF. CDR3 nucleotides: TGTGCCAGCAGTCCACAATCTAACTATGGCTACACCTTC.

V usage is TRBV30 and J usage is TRBJ1-2; no reliable D call. The V and J ends lost 7 bases and 4 bases respectively, with 10 bases between them. The CDR3 spans 11 residues. The germline CDR1 and CDR2 sequences are GTSNPN and SVGIG (reference sequence). CDR3: CAFDRAYGYTF. CDR3 bases: TGTGCCTTCGACCGTGCCTATGGCTACACCTTC. Looking up the rest from reference TRBV30 and TRBJ1-2 gives the full variable domain: SQTIHQWPATLVQPVGSPLSLECTVEGTSNPNLYWYRQAAGRGLQLLFYSVGIGQISSEVPQNLSASRPQDRQFILSSKKLLLSDSGFYLCAFDRAYGYTFGSGTRLTVV.

This clonotype was seen at least ten times. The V and J genes are TRBV4-2 and TRBJ1-6, with D possibly TRBD1 on 5 matching bases. The V gene's germline CDR1 is LGHNA and CDR2 YNFKEQ. Trimming pared 10 bases from V and 0 bases from J, leaving 13 bases between. The CDR3 consists of 15 residues. CDR3 sequence (DNA): TGTGCCAAAGGGGCGGTAATCTCCTATAATTCACCCCTCCACTTT. This translates into CAKGAVISYNSPLHF.

This chain connects TRBV6-2 or TRBV6-3 to TRBJ2-3, with D perhaps TRBD2 (6 bases). From germline, CDR1 is MNHEY and CDR2 SVGEGT. The V end lost 1 base, the J end lost 3 bases, and 11 bases lay between the germline ends. This CDR3 spans 15 amino acids. This CDR3 is CASSYLRGSTDTQYF. CDR3 nucleotides: TGTGCCAGCAGTTACTTGCGGGGATCGACAGATACGCAGTATTTT.

This clonotype showed up many times. The rearrangement links TRBV5-6 to TRBJ2-7; the match to TRBD1 covers 7 bases. V was pared by 4 bases and J by 3 bases, with 4 bases of the junction left unmatched. The germline gives CDR1 SGHDT, CDR2 YYEEEE. The CDR3 extends over 13 amino acids. This chain's CDR3 is CASSSRDSYEQYF. CDR3 DNA: TGTGCCAGCAGCAGCCGGGACAGCTACGAGCAGTACTTC.

This clonotype was found many times. The CDR3 protein is CSAKSHSDYGYTF. The CDR3 region has the DNA TGCAGTGCTAAATCCCACAGCGACTATGGCTACACCTTC. This chain uses TRBV20-1 with TRBJ1-2; D is ambiguous. The V gene's germline CDR1 is DFQATT and CDR2 SNEGSKA (reference sequence). CDR3 size: 13 residues. Trimming cost V 4 bases and J 3 bases, with 12 bases left between them.

This clonotype was found many times. The chain has TRBV12-3 or TRBV12-4 and TRBJ2-1; 11 nucleotides match TRBD1. Trimming cost V 5 bases and J 6 bases; bases outside gene matches: 12. This CDR3 has 17 amino acids. The CDR3 loop reads CASSPVPGQGERNEQFF. Here the CDR3 DNA reads TGTGCCAGCAGTCCGGTTCCGGGACAGGGGGAACGCAATGAGCAGTTCTTC.

This clonotype showed up just a few times. J is TRBJ2-1 and V is TRBV2, with no clear D. Germline V gene data show CDR1 as SNHLY and CDR2 as FYNNEI. V was trimmed by 2 bases and J by 2 bases, leaving 7 bases between them. The CDR3 runs 14 residues. The CDR3 DNA is TGTGCCAGCAGTGAACAGGTGCCCTACAATGAGCAGTTCTTC. Residues: CASSEQVPYNEQFF.

In its sample, this clonotype was seen a few times. The V gene is TRBV28, the J gene TRBJ2-3, with D possibly TRBD1 on 5 matching bases. Germline V lookup: CDR1 MDHEN, CDR2 SYDVKM. V was trimmed by 8 bases and J by 0 bases, leaving 21 bases between them. The length of the CDR3 is 17 residues. CDR3 residues: CASALRSDRSSTDTQYF. In DNA form, the CDR3 reads TGTGCCAGCGCACTCCGATCAGACAGATCTAGCACAGATACGCAGTATTTT.

This chain connects TRBV25-1 to TRBJ2-3; the D gene is possibly TRBD1 (5 bases). This CDR3 has 12 amino acids. The V end was cut by 4 bases, the J end by 7 bases, with 9 bases between. The germline V gene encodes CDR1 MGHDK and CDR2 SYGVNS. CDR3 sequence reads: CASSAQGYTQYF. The CDR3 DNA reads as TGTGCCAGCAGTGCCCAGGGCTATACGCAGTATTTT. The whole variable domain, filled in from reference TRBV25-1 and TRBJ2-3, reads EADIYQTPRYLVIGTGKKITLECSQTMGHDKMYWYQQDPGMELHLIHYSYGVNSTEKGDLSSESTVSRIRTEHFPLTLESARPSHTSQYLCASSAQGYTQYFGPGTRLTVL.

This sequence joins TRBV9 and TRBJ1-1, with D hard to call. Per the germline V gene, CDR1 is SGDLS and CDR2 is YYNGEE. This CDR3 has 17 amino acids. Trimming left V 4 bases short and J 5 bases short, with 24 bases between. The CDR3 nucleotides are TGTGCCAGCAGCACCACTGCGGGTTGGGGATGGTGGACTGAAGCTTTCTTT. Its protein product is CASSTTAGWGWWTEAFF.

This clonotype was counted between two and nine times. The chain recombines TRBV12-3 or TRBV12-4 with TRBJ1-5; D possibly corresponds to TRBD1 (6 bases). Trimming pared 2 bases from V and 5 bases from J, leaving 10 bases between. The CDR3 has 14 residues. The CDR3 sequence: CASSLYREDQPQHF. CDR3 sequence (DNA): TGTGCCAGCAGTTTATACAGGGAAGATCAGCCCCAGCATTTT.

This clonotype was seen a handful of times. This rearrangement joins TRBV12-3 or TRBV12-4 to TRBJ2-3; D remains unclear. The CDR3 is 14 residues long. V gave up 1 base and J gave up 4 bases, with 9 bases separating them. The chain's CDR3 is CASSLVSGPDTQYF. The DNA of the CDR3 is TGTGCCAGCAGTTTAGTCAGTGGACCAGATACGCAGTATTTT.

This clonotype was seen a handful of times. CDR3 sequence reads: CASRSRGGYQRNTEAFF. The CDR3 nucleotides read TGTGCCAGCAGATCCCGAGGGGGATACCAAAGGAACACTGAAGCTTTCTTT. The chain carries TRBV7-2 and TRBJ1-1; TRBD1 is a possible D gene (6 bases). V gave up 6 bases and J gave up 1 base, with 21 bases separating them. The germline gives CDR1 SGHTA, CDR2 FQGNSA. The CDR3 loop spans 17 amino acids.

This clonotype has at least ten counts. This chain uses TRBV4-2 with TRBJ2-1; D remains unclear. The CDR3 has 14 amino acids. The germline CDR1 and CDR2 sequences are LGHNA and YNFKEQ. V lost 2 bases to trimming and J lost 2 bases, with 7 bases between them. Here the CDR3 reads CASSQQSPYNEQFF. In DNA, the CDR3 is TGTGCCAGCAGCCAACAATCCCCCTACAATGAGCAGTTCTTC.

This clonotype was detected many times. V usage is TRBV7-6 and J usage is TRBJ1-1; a possible D gene is TRBD1 (5 bases). Trimming shortened V by 4 bases and J by 3 bases, and 12 bases separated the two germline ends. From germline, CDR1 is SGHVS and CDR2 FNYEAQ. The CDR3 consists of 14 residues. The chain's CDR3 is CASSSRRGDTEAFF. CDR3 nucleotides: TGTGCCAGCAGCTCCCGACGAGGGGACACTGAAGCTTTCTTT.

In this sample, this clonotype turned up many times. The chain links TRBV6-6 to TRBJ2-3; D ambiguous. This CDR3 is 12 amino acids long. The V gene lost 1 base and the J gene lost 5 bases, with 4 bases spanning the gap. CDR1 is MNHNY, CDR2 SVGAGI, per germline (reference sequence). The CDR3 DNA sequence: TGTGCCAGCAGTTACTGGGGAGATACGCAGTATTTT. The encoded protein is CASSYWGDTQYF.